This T cell receptor beta chain was sequenced in a study of OX40 agonist ivuxolimab in advanced cancers. Study context: Partial responses were achieved by three patients, one with hepatocellular carcinoma and two with cutaneous melanoma.

Study conclusions and caveats: There were also nonresponders showing low normalized T-cell clonal expansion.

Patients had blood sampled at baseline and again on cycle 4 day 1 and cycle 7 day 1. The table came from immunoSEQ multiplex PCR; TCRdb's copy has only in-frame clones and leaves some out. The table has about 8,900 clones, 70% to 90% seen once. Turning to this clone: What it recognizes is unknown.

This sample comprised CD4+ or CD8+ T cells sorted from blood, obtained in a trial of the OX40 agonist ivuxolimab. The TCR sequence derives from an adult with an advanced solid tumor such as melanoma, head and neck, liver or kidney cancer.

CDR3 DNA sequence: TGTGCCAGCAGCCGGACTAGCGGAGAGTACGAGCAGTACTTC. Its translation is CASSRTSGEYEQYF. The rearrangement uses TRBV7-2 and TRBJ2-7; 10 nucleotides align to TRBD2. The CDR3 extends over 14 amino acids. V lost 5 bases to trimming and J lost 4 bases; unmatched junction nucleotides: 5. Germline CDR1 is SGHTA and CDR2 is FQGNSA.